This T cell receptor beta chain stems from a study of cytomegalovirus exposure and HLA in healthy donors. The junction had 8 bases not matched to a gene; V was cut back by 0 bases and J by 6 bases. The CDR3 contains 16 residues. The germline CDR1 and CDR2 sequences are LNHDA and SQIVND (reference sequence). PCR used 60 Vbeta primers and 13 Jbeta primers. Data came from immunoSEQ multiplex PCR; TCRdb stores just in-frame clones and leaves some out. Altogether roughly 120,000 clones are present, less than 75% being singletons, with the ten largest covering approximately 4.1%. The sequenced sample consisted of PBMCs. The chain combines TRBV19 with TRBJ2-7; 10 positions match TRBD2. This clonotype was obtained from a woman in her thirties or forties in good health and CMV-seronegative. The CDR3 spells CASSIDRLAGVGEQYF. The CDR3 nucleotides read TGTGCCAGTAGTATAGATCGCCTAGCGGGGGTCGGCGAGCAGTACTTC.